In this sample, the clone carrying this T cell receptor beta chain turned up once. A much more abundant neighbour one base away suggests this may be a read error. The CDR3 sequence is 13 residues long. The germline V gene has CDR1 LGHNT and CDR2 FRNRAP. The sample belongs to a study of T-cell reconstitution after alpha-beta-depleted transplantation in children. As it was prepared, the TCRbeta library received unique molecular identifiers. TCRdb reanalysed the PCR reads using MiXCR and keeps one entry per CDR3 protein. The table shows hundreds of thousands of distinct CDR3 sequences, with 11% occurring only once.

The TCR comes from a child under two years old with acute myeloid leukemia, due to receive a stem cell transplant. Sequenced here: PBMCs, sampled before TCRalphabeta/CD19-depleted stem cell transplant. The chain carries TRBV12-5 and TRBJ1-5; a possible D gene is TRBD1 (5 bases). In nucleotides, the CDR3 is TGTGCTGGTGGTTTGGTAATAGGGGCTCCCCAGCATTTT. Translated, it gives CAGGLVIGAPQHF.